One and the same sample provided the 26 T cell receptor beta chains below, sequenced in a study of brain T cells in children with intractable seizures. The repertoire was sequenced with immunoSEQ multiplex PCR; TCRdb's copy has only in-frame clones and lacks some. This table has 75,000 to 80,000 clones, just over 90% appearing once. This material consisted of peripheral blood, taken at surgery. These receptors all stem from a boy younger than two with tuberous sclerosis and intractable seizures.

This chain connects TRBV27 to TRBJ1-5; tentatively, D is TRBD1 (6 bases). This CDR3 comprises 16 residues. V lost 5 bases to trimming and J lost 1 base, with 15 bases between them. The germline gives CDR1 MNHEY, CDR2 SMNVEV (reference sequence). This chain's CDR3 is CASSPLTGMSNQPQHF. The CDR3 bases are TGTGCCAGCAGTCCGCTAACAGGGATGAGCAATCAGCCCCAGCATTTT.

The chain is built from TRBV2 and TRBJ2-5, with unresolved D. The V and J ends lost 6 bases and 1 base respectively, with 3 bases between them. The CDR3 is 11 amino acids. Germline CDR1 reads SNHLY; CDR2 reads FYNNEI. The CDR3 spells CASSIQETQYF. Written as DNA, the CDR3 is TGTGCCAGCAGCATCCAAGAGACCCAGTACTTC. Full variable domain (remainder filled in from reference TRBV2 and TRBJ2-5): EPEVTQTPSHQVTQMGQEVILRCVPISNHLYFYWYRQILGQKVEFLVSFYNNEISEKSEIFDDQFSVERPDGSNFTLKIRSTKLEDSAMYFCASSIQETQYFGPGTRLLVL.

V is TRBV12-3 or TRBV12-4 and J is TRBJ1-1; 8 bases line up with TRBD1. V shed 3 bases and J 4 bases; nucleotides not matched to a gene: 1. This CDR3 is built from 13 residues. CDR3 in amino acids: CASSFQGATEAFF. For the CDR3, the DNA is TGTGCCAGCAGTTTTCAGGGGGCCACTGAAGCTTTCTTT.

This rearrangement joins TRBV7-8 to TRBJ1-1; D not certain. From germline, CDR1 is SGHVS and CDR2 FQNEAQ. This CDR3 region has 15 residues. The V end lost 0 bases, the J end lost 4 bases, and 12 bases lay between the germline ends. CDR3 region: CASSLATGVGTEAFF. As DNA, the CDR3 is TGTGCCAGCAGCTTAGCGACGGGAGTGGGCACTGAAGCTTTCTTT.

This chain connects TRBV6-5 to TRBJ2-7; either TRBD1 or TRBD2 may supply D (5 bases each). The CDR3 totals 14 residues. Germline CDR1 is MNHEY and CDR2 is SVGAGI. V dropped 2 bases and J dropped 8 bases, with 16 bases sitting between them. CDR3 sequence: CASSYGEAGAQQYF. The CDR3 DNA reads TGTGCCAGCAGTTACGGTGAAGCCGGGGCCCAGCAGTACTTC.

The V and J genes are TRBV3-1 (or the pseudogene TRBV3-2) and TRBJ1-2, with TRBD1 matching over 11 bases. The V segment lost 0 bases and the J segment 5 bases; nucleotides outside the gene matches: 2. CDR3 length: 15 residues. The germline V gene encodes CDR1 LGHDT and CDR2 YNNKEL (reference sequence). CDR3 DNA sequence: TGTGCCAGCAGCCAAGATAGGGACAGGGGGTATGGCTACACCTTC. Its translation: CASSQDRDRGYGYTF.

The chain links TRBV5-1 to TRBJ1-1; 11 nucleotides agree with TRBD1. V was clipped by 0 bases and J by 5 bases; unmatched bases: 3. This CDR3 is built from 15 residues. Germline lookup yields CDR1 SGHRS and CDR2 YFSETQ. The DNA for the CDR3 is TGCGCCAGCAGCTTGGTGGGACAGGGGGGAACTGAAGCTTTCTTT. This translates into CASSLVGQGGTEAFF. Full variable domain (remainder filled in from reference TRBV5-1 and TRBJ1-1): KAGVTQTPRYLIKTRGQQVTLSCSPISGHRSVSWYQQTPGQGLQFLFEYFSETQRNKGNFPGRFSGRQFSNSRSEMNVSTLELGDSALYLCASSLVGQGGTEAFFGQGTRLTVV.

CDR3 nucleotide sequence: TGTGCCAGCAGTGAAGATTTCATAGGCGACGGCCAGCCCCAGCATTTT. Translating it yields CASSEDFIGDGQPQHF. The chain couples TRBV6-1 to TRBJ1-5, with D unclear. The CDR3 is 16 amino acids. The germline V gene encodes CDR1 MNHNS and CDR2 SASEGT. V dropped 1 base and J dropped 7 bases, with 17 bases sitting between them.

V is TRBV9 and J is TRBJ1-1; 8 bases are a match to TRBD1. Germline lookup yields CDR1 SGDLS and CDR2 YYNGEE. The CDR3 sequence is 14 residues long. The V and J ends lost 4 bases and 2 bases, in that order; junction bases with no gene match: 4. The CDR3 loop reads CASSTTGGNTEAFF. DNA for the CDR3: TGTGCCAGCAGCACCACAGGGGGAAACACTGAAGCTTTCTTT.

J is TRBJ1-1 and V is TRBV29-1; D is unclear. From germline, CDR1 is SQVTM and CDR2 ANQGSEA. This CDR3 has 11 residues. Trimming shortened V by 7 bases and J by 5 bases, and 11 bases separated the two germline ends. DNA for the CDR3: TGCAGCGGGTGCGGGGAAACTGAAGCTTTCTTT. Protein product: CSGCGETEAFF.

The rearrangement joins TRBV28 to TRBJ2-5; no definite D call. Germline V gene sequence: CDR1 MDHEN, CDR2 SYDVKM. The CDR3 covers 13 residues. V lost 2 bases and J 4 bases, leaving 8 bases between the germline ends. The DNA of the CDR3 is TGTGCCAGCAGTTTACTAGGGCGAGAGACCCAGTACTTC. As protein: CASSLLGRETQYF.

This chain uses TRBV20-1 with TRBJ2-7, with no clear D. V lost 4 bases and J lost 3, with 7 bases in between. The germline gives CDR1 DFQATT, CDR2 SNEGSKA (reference sequence). This CDR3 region has 11 residues. The CDR3 reads CSAKQYYEQYF. The CDR3 coding sequence is TGCAGTGCTAAACAGTACTACGAGCAGTACTTC.

The chain joins TRBV6-1 to TRBJ2-7, with D unresolved. Looked up from germline, CDR1 is MNHNS and CDR2 is SASEGT. This CDR3 is 15 amino acids long. Deletions cut 3 bases from V and 0 bases from J, with 12 bases between. The CDR3 sequence is CASSDRVAASYEQYF. CDR3 coding DNA: TGTGCCAGCAGTGACCGGGTCGCGGCCTCCTACGAGCAGTACTTC.

This clone was seen just once. The rearrangement links TRBV19 to TRBJ2-7; 8 bases are a match to TRBD1. Germline trimming cut 6 bases from V and 6 bases from J; bases unmatched to any gene: 10. The CDR3 totals 14 residues. From germline, CDR1 is LNHDA and CDR2 SQIVND (reference sequence). The chain's CDR3 is CASRPSGQVIEQYF. The CDR3, as DNA: TGTGCCAGTAGGCCCTCGGGACAGGTAATCGAGCAGTACTTC. The full variable domain, with the rest looked up from reference TRBV19 and TRBJ2-7, is DGGITQSPKYLFRKEGQNVTLSCEQNLNHDAMYWYRQDPGQGLRLIYYSQIVNDFQKGDIAEGYSVSREKKESFPLTVTSAQKNPTAFYLCASRPSGQVIEQYFGPGTRLTVT.

The table lists this clone with a few counts. The V and J genes are TRBV19 and TRBJ1-5; 9 bases are a match to TRBD1. CDR1 and CDR2 (germline): LNHDA, SQIVND (reference sequence). V shed 1 base, J shed 7 bases, and the junction held 2 bases outside the gene matches. The CDR3 runs to 14 residues. CDR3 loop: CASSIATGGQPQHF. CDR3 DNA sequence: TGTGCCAGTAGTATAGCGACAGGGGGGCAGCCCCAGCATTTT.

The rearrangement joins TRBV7-2 to TRBJ2-7; 9 bases agree with TRBD2. The germline V gene has CDR1 SGHTA and CDR2 FQGNSA. V gave up 0 bases and J gave up 7 bases; unmatched junction bases: 4. The CDR3 is made up of 14 amino acids. For the CDR3, the DNA is TGTGCCAGCAGCTTAGCATGGCTAGCGGGGGAGCAGTACTTC. Residues: CASSLAWLAGEQYF.

V is TRBV11-3 and J is TRBJ2-5, with 12 nucleotides matching TRBD2. The V gene end was trimmed by 5 bases and the J gene end by 8 bases; junction bases not matched to a gene: 12. Germline CDR1 and CDR2: SGHNT and YENEEA. CDR3 size: 16 residues. CDR3 nucleotides: TGTGCCAGCAGCCGAGGACTAGCGGGGTTCGGGGAAACCCAGTACTTC. Its translation is CASSRGLAGFGETQYF.

The chain employs TRBV3-1 (or the pseudogene TRBV3-2) and TRBJ2-3, with 9 bases that match TRBD1. The CDR3 runs 17 residues. With V trimmed by 1 base and J by 1 base, 6 bases remained unmatched. Germline V gives CDR1 LGHDT, CDR2 YNNKEL (reference sequence). The CDR3 is CASSQGGWDRGTDTQYF. In DNA, the CDR3 is TGTGCCAGCAGCCAAGGAGGCTGGGACAGGGGCACAGATACGCAGTATTTT.

This chain joins TRBV6-4 and TRBJ2-1; 11 nucleotides line up with TRBD1. Germline loops: CDR1 MRHNA, CDR2 SNTAGT. There are 14 residues in the CDR3. V shed 3 bases and J 6 bases; nucleotides not matched to a gene: 1. DNA of the CDR3: TGTGCCAGCAGTGAGGGGACAGGGGGCAATGAGCAGTTCTTC. It is translated as CASSEGTGGNEQFF.

As regards this clone: The junction departs from the called germline gene at one end, perhaps through a read error. The chain recombines TRBV15 with TRBJ2-4, with D tentatively TRBD2 (5 bases). The CDR3 totals 15 residues. Germline V gives CDR1 LNHNV, CDR2 YYDKDF (reference sequence). CDR3 in DNA: TGTGCCACCAGCAGAGATCGGGCCCCTAGCAGCCTGACCCACTTC. This sequence encodes CATSRDRAPSSLTHF.

This rearrangement joins TRBV4-1 to TRBJ1-6; no firm D call. The CDR3 covers 18 residues. The germline V gene encodes CDR1 MGHRA and CDR2 YSYEKL. The germline V and J ends were trimmed by 0 bases and 5 bases, with 17 bases remaining between them. In nucleotides, the CDR3 is TGCGCCAGCAGCCAAGAATCTGGCAGTCAAGTGAATAATTCACCCCTCCACTTT. Translated: CASSQESGSQVNNSPLHF.

This rearrangement joins TRBV6-5 to TRBJ2-1; D not certain. V lost 6 bases and J lost 7, with 13 bases in between. The CDR3 is 13 residues long. The germline gives CDR1 MNHEY, CDR2 SVGAGI. CDR3 in DNA: TGTGCCAGCAGAAATAGCTCTATGAATGAGCAGTTCTTC. It encodes CASRNSSMNEQFF.

The V call is TRBV19, the J call TRBJ1-2, with TRBD1 as a possible D gene (6 bases). CDR3 length: 14 amino acids. V was cut by 11 bases and J by 1 base, with 17 bases left in between. CDR1 LNHDA and CDR2 SQIVND come from the germline V gene (reference sequence). CDR3 amino acids: CAGHFRGFNYGYTF. In DNA form, the CDR3 reads TGTGCCGGACACTTCAGGGGCTTTAACTATGGCTACACCTTC.

The chain recombines TRBV3-1 (or the pseudogene TRBV3-2) with TRBJ2-3; D not resolved. The CDR3 totals 13 residues. Per germline, CDR1 LGHDT and CDR2 YNNKEL (reference sequence). Trimming shortened V by 1 base and J by 8 bases, and 10 bases separated the two germline ends. Written as DNA, the CDR3 is TGTGCCAGCAGCCAAGGTCTTACGGGTACGCAGTATTTT. It yields the protein CASSQGLTGTQYF.

The V call is TRBV11-2, the J call TRBJ1-2, with TRBD1 matching 9 bases. Germline trimming cut 2 bases from V and 4 bases from J; bases unmatched to any gene: 2. The CDR3 is made up of 14 amino acids. CDR1 and CDR2 (germline): SGHAT, FQNNGV. CDR3 nucleotides: TGTGCCAGCAGCTTACTGACAGGGGGCTATGGCTACACCTTC. Its protein product is CASSLLTGGYGYTF.

The chain carries TRBV11-2 and TRBJ2-5, with unresolved D. This CDR3 contains 13 residues. The germline CDR1 and CDR2 sequences are SGHAT and FQNNGV. V was clipped by 2 bases and J by 2 bases, with 6 bases between them. CDR3: CASSLQKQETQYF. The CDR3 nucleotides read TGTGCCAGCAGCTTACAGAAACAAGAGACCCAGTACTTC.